This T cell receptor (beta chain) emerged from a study of blood T cell repertoires in COVID-19. Using immunoSEQ multiplex PCR, the repertoire was profiled, and TCRdb retains in-frame clones only, with some absent. The sample carries 260,000 or so clones, approximately 82% recorded once. Germline CDR1 SNHLY, CDR2 FYNNEI. This CDR3 region has 11 residues. V gave up 6 bases and J gave up 2 bases, with 5 bases separating them. Remarks on this clone: Being one base from a much bigger clone, this may be a read error.

The TCR was taken from a man of 80 years or more with acute or convalescent COVID-19. The sequenced material came from peripheral blood. The chain uses TRBV2 and TRBJ2-7; tentative D call: TRBD2 (5 bases). This chain's CDR3 is CASSGAYEQYF. The CDR3 DNA sequence: TGTGCCAGCAGCGGGGCCTACGAGCAGTACTTC.